The 24 T cell receptor beta chains given below trace back to one sample, sequenced in a study of siplizumab effects on memory and regulatory T cells. TCRdb keeps only in-frame clones here, not all; method: immunoSEQ multiplex PCR. There are around 95,000 clones in the sample; approximately 91% occur only once, and 0.15% lies in the top ten. Sequenced material: CD4+ T cells sorted from blood. All receptors come from a human donor in good health.

This chain connects TRBV2 to TRBJ2-1; the D is unclear. CDR3 size: 15 residues. V lost 4 bases, J lost 6 bases, and 16 bases lay in between. CDR1 and CDR2 (germline): SNHLY, FYNNEI. The CDR3, as DNA: TGTGCCAGCAGTGGAGGAACCACTCCTGGCAATGAGCAGTTCTTC. Its translation is CASSGGTTPGNEQFF. The variable domain in full, with the rest retrieved from reference TRBV2 and TRBJ2-1, is EPEVTQTPSHQVTQMGQEVILRCVPISNHLYFYWYRQILGQKVEFLVSFYNNEISEKSEIFDDQFSVERPDGSNFTLKIRSTKLEDSAMYFCASSGGTTPGNEQFFGPGTRLTVL.

This clone was picked up one time. V and J are TRBV6-5 and TRBJ2-7; D is undetermined. The CDR3 sequence is 15 residues long. The V gene lost 4 bases and the J gene lost 7 bases, with 20 bases spanning the gap. Germline lookup yields CDR1 MNHEY and CDR2 SVGAGI. The CDR3 region has the DNA TGTGCCAGCAGTTCGGGCCGACCTCCGGCCAAGGAGCAGTACTTC. It specifies CASSSGRPPAKEQYF.

This chain connects TRBV7-3 to TRBJ1-1; maybe TRBD1 (6 bases). V lost 4 bases and J 4 bases, leaving 19 bases between the germline ends. Per germline, CDR1 SGHTA and CDR2 FQGTGA. The CDR3 runs to 16 residues. The CDR3 spells CASSSALSAGVTEAFF. The CDR3 DNA reads as TGTGCCAGCAGCTCGGCCTTATCCGCAGGGGTCACTGAAGCTTTCTTT. Looking up the rest from reference TRBV7-3 and TRBJ1-1 gives the full variable domain: GAGVSQTPSNKVTEKGKYVELRCDPISGHTALYWYRQSLGQGPEFLIYFQGTGAADDSGLPNDRFFAVRPEGSVSTLKIQRTERGDSAVYLCASSSALSAGVTEAFFGQGTRLTVV.

This chain links TRBV6-5 with TRBJ2-5, with D possibly TRBD2 on 7 matching bases. V lost 6 bases, J lost 4 bases, and 18 bases lay in between. The CDR3 extends over 15 amino acids. The V gene's germline CDR1 is MNHEY and CDR2 SVGAGI. The DNA for the CDR3 is TGTGCCAGCAGCTGGTTAGGGGGGGGCGGAGAGACCCAGTACTTC. Translation gives CASSWLGGGGETQYF.

The gene calls are TRBV10-3 and TRBJ1-1; tentatively, D is TRBD1 (5 bases). V shed 4 bases and J shed 3 bases, with 15 bases lying between them. The V gene's germline CDR1 is ENHRY and CDR2 SYGVKD. The CDR3 sequence is 15 residues long. This CDR3 reads CAISGKGIWDTEAFF. CDR3 in DNA: TGTGCCATCAGTGGGAAGGGGATTTGGGACACTGAAGCTTTCTTT.

The V and J genes are TRBV7-3 and TRBJ2-7; the D is unclear. In germline, CDR1 is SGHTA, CDR2 FQGTGA. Trimming pared 2 bases from V and 3 bases from J, leaving 2 bases between. This CDR3 contains 11 residues. The CDR3 here is CASSLVYEQYF. The CDR3 DNA is TGTGCCAGCAGCTTAGTCTACGAGCAGTACTTC.

This chain connects TRBV7-9 to TRBJ1-5, with D perhaps TRBD1 (6 bases). The CDR3 consists of 15 residues. Germline CDR1 and CDR2: SEHNR and FQNEAQ (reference sequence). V was shortened by 2 bases and J by 7 bases, with 15 bases between the two germline ends. The CDR3 DNA is TGTGCCAGCAGCTTATCGGCGGGGGCAGGGCAGCCCCAGCATTTT. The encoded protein is CASSLSAGAGQPQHF.

As concerns this clone: The same CDR3 can be traced to other DNA sequences in this sample. The chain couples TRBV28 to TRBJ1-2; D is undetermined. Germline-derived CDR1 and CDR2 are MDHEN and SYDVKM. V lost 6 bases and J lost 0, with 2 bases in between. This CDR3 spans 11 amino acids. The CDR3 DNA reads as TGTGCCAGCAGGACTAACTATGGCTACACCTTC. It yields the protein CASRTNYGYTF.

This clone was picked up one time. This chain joins TRBV4-1 and TRBJ1-4; 7 bases align to TRBD1. V shed 1 base and J 5 bases; nucleotides not matched to a gene: 7. The CDR3 totals 16 residues. CDR1 and CDR2 (germline): MGHRA, YSYEKL. As DNA, the CDR3 is TGCGCCAGCAGCCAAGCTTCGGGCAGGGGGAATGAAAAACTGTTTTTT. This codes for CASSQASGRGNEKLFF.

This chain connects TRBV6-6 to TRBJ2-7; 8 bases agree with TRBD1. CDR3 length equals 13 residues. Germline CDR1 reads MNHNY; CDR2 reads SVGAGI (reference sequence). With 8 bases clipped from V and 1 base from J, the junction kept 4 bases outside the gene matches. CDR3 sequence reads: CASGQGRSYEQYF. For the CDR3, the DNA is TGTGCCAGCGGACAGGGCCGTTCCTACGAGCAGTACTTC.

The chain uses TRBV18 and TRBJ1-1; D unresolved. The germline CDR1 and CDR2 sequences are KGHSH and LQKENI. The V end was cut by 3 bases, the J end by 11 bases, with 16 bases between. The CDR3 length is 13 residues. The CDR3: CASSPYSGRVAFF. The CDR3 nucleotides read TGTGCCAGCTCACCCTATTCGGGGAGGGTGGCTTTCTTT.

In its sample, this clone was seen once. The chain is built from TRBV6-1 and TRBJ1-2, with D unresolved. The CDR3 spans 11 residues. Germline CDR1 is MNHNS and CDR2 is SASEGT. The V and J ends lost 5 bases and 7 bases respectively, with 8 bases between them. CDR3 loop: CASSYLGGYTF. The CDR3, as DNA: TGTGCCAGCAGTTACCTTGGTGGCTACACCTTC.

This chain joins TRBV7-3 and TRBJ1-6, with 8 bases identical to TRBD1. This CDR3 has 13 residues. V shed 5 bases, J shed 8 bases, and the junction held 2 bases outside the gene matches. CDR1 and CDR2 (germline): SGHTA, FQGTGA. CDR3 loop: CASSVDRDSPLHF. The CDR3 region has the DNA TGTGCCAGCAGCGTGGACAGGGATTCACCCCTCCACTTT.

The chain has TRBV15 and TRBJ1-2; D unclear. Per germline, CDR1 LNHNV and CDR2 YYDKDF (reference sequence). Trimming shortened V by 5 bases and J by 5 bases, and 6 bases separated the two germline ends. CDR3 size: 11 residues. CDR3 coding DNA: TGTGCCACCAGCGCCCATTATGGCTACACCTTC. Translated: CATSAHYGYTF.

This clone occurred once. CDR3 loop: CASSRDPTETQYF. The CDR3 bases are TGTGCCAGCAGCCGAGACCCCACGGAGACCCAGTACTTC. The gene calls are TRBV7-3 and TRBJ2-5; D uncertain. V gave up 5 bases and J gave up 5 bases, with 12 bases separating them. The CDR3 is made up of 13 amino acids. Germline values: CDR1 SGHTA, CDR2 FQGTGA.

The CDR3 DNA is TGTGCCAGTACGAGAAACTCTGGGGCCAACGTCCTGACTTTC. This translates into CASTRNSGANVLTF. The chain uses TRBV19 and TRBJ2-6, with D uncertain. Germline assignment: CDR1 LNHDA and CDR2 SQIVND (reference sequence). The CDR3 loop spans 14 amino acids. Trimming removed 7 bases from V and 0 bases from J, with 7 bases in between. The whole variable domain, remainder taken from reference TRBV19 and TRBJ2-6, is DGGITQSPKYLFRKEGQNVTLSCEQNLNHDAMYWYRQDPGQGLRLIYYSQIVNDFQKGDIAEGYSVSREKKESFPLTVTSAQKNPTAFYLCASTRNSGANVLTFGAGSRLTVL.

The rearrangement uses TRBV7-6 and TRBJ1-1, with D possibly TRBD1 on 5 matching bases. CDR1 and CDR2 from the germline V gene are SGHVS and FNYEAQ. Trimming shortened V by 0 bases and J by 5 bases, and 22 bases separated the two germline ends. The CDR3 has 18 residues. CDR3 coding DNA: TGTGCCAGCAGCTTAGCGAGTCGTCCAGGGAGAGGGAGTACTGAAGCTTTCTTT. Translated: CASSLASRPGRGSTEAFF. Supplemented by reference TRBV7-6 and TRBJ1-1, the full variable domain reads GAGVSQSPRYKVTKRGQDVALRCDPISGHVSLYWYRQALGQGPEFLTYFNYEAQQDKSGLPNDRFSAERPEGSISTLTIQRTEQRDSAMYRCASSLASRPGRGSTEAFFGQGTRLTVV.

The genes are TRBV5-1 and TRBJ2-3; 8 bases are shared with TRBD2. The trim removed 3 bases at V and 2 bases at J, leaving 8 bases unmatched. Germline CDR1 and CDR2: SGHRS and YFSETQ. CDR3 length: 16 residues. The CDR3 DNA follows: TGCGCCAGCAGCTCCGGGGGGGCACCGAACACAGATACGCAGTATTTT. Its translation: CASSSGGAPNTDTQYF.

The gene calls are TRBV14 and TRBJ1-2; 8 bases are shared with TRBD1. Trimming removed 2 bases from V and 4 bases from J; junction bases left unmatched: 3. This CDR3 has 14 residues. Germline V gene sequence: CDR1 SGHDN, CDR2 FVKESK. CDR3 sequence reads: CASSQTGGSYGYTF. The CDR3 DNA is TGTGCCAGCAGCCAAACAGGGGGATCCTATGGCTACACCTTC. Supplemented by reference TRBV14 and TRBJ1-2, the full variable domain reads EAGVTQFPSHSVIEKGQTVTLRCDPISGHDNLYWYRRVMGKEIKFLLHFVKESKQDESGMPNNRFLAERTGGTYSTLKVQPAELEDSGVYFCASSQTGGSYGYTFGSGTRLTVV.

As DNA, the CDR3 is TGTGCCAGCAGCCGACACACTGCGAACACCGGGGAGCTGTTTTTT. Its protein product is CASSRHTANTGELFF. The J gene is TRBJ2-2, the V gene TRBV4-2; D is ambiguous. Trimming pared 4 bases from V and 0 bases from J, leaving 9 bases between. CDR3 length: 15 amino acids. Germline CDR1 reads LGHNA; CDR2 reads YNFKEQ.

The chain combines TRBV5-1 with TRBJ1-4; D is uncertain. V lost 4 bases to trimming and J lost 6 bases, with 19 bases between them. The CDR3 totals 16 residues. The germline V gene has CDR1 SGHRS and CDR2 YFSETQ. CDR3 bases: TGCGCCAGCAGCGAAAAAACGGCTATGCTTGATGAAAAACTGTTTTTT. Its protein product is CASSEKTAMLDEKLFF.

The genes are TRBV2 and TRBJ2-1; 15 nucleotides match TRBD2. After removal of 5 bases from V and 0 bases from J, the junction contained 11 bases not matched to a gene. Germline V CDR1 and CDR2: SNHLY, FYNNEI. The CDR3 has 20 residues. The CDR3 bases are TGTGCCAGCAGTTTTTCCGGGACTAGCGGGGGGTCGTTCTCCTACAATGAGCAGTTCTTC. Translated, it gives CASSFSGTSGGSFSYNEQFF.

In DNA form, the CDR3 reads TGTGCCAGCAGTACCAGGGGTGGAGGGGAAAAACTGTTTTTT. It is translated as CASSTRGGGEKLFF. This chain joins TRBV6-5 and TRBJ1-4; weak D call: TRBD1 (6 bases). The CDR3 has 14 residues. Deletions cut 5 bases from V and 8 bases from J, with 15 bases between. Germline V gives CDR1 MNHEY, CDR2 SVGAGI.

The rearrangement links TRBV7-2 to TRBJ2-1, with 14 bases fitting TRBD2. The ends lost 5 bases at V and 2 bases at J; junction bases unmatched: 2. The CDR3 loop spans 16 amino acids. Per germline, CDR1 SGHTA and CDR2 FQGNSA. CDR3 loop: CASSRLAGGPYNEQFF. CDR3 nucleotides: TGTGCCAGCAGCCGACTAGCGGGGGGGCCCTACAATGAGCAGTTCTTC.